This is a list of T cell receptor beta chains from one sample in a study of cytomegalovirus exposure and HLA in healthy donors. Here immunoSEQ multiplex PCR was the method, and the copy in TCRdb shows in-frame clones only, minus some. The sample includes tens of thousands of clones, roughly 80% of them seen just once. The sample consisted of PBMCs. All receptors derive from a male donor in good health and CMV-seronegative. CDR3s include the opening cysteine and the closing phenylalanine or tryptophan. The D gene is left open where the match is weak. The listing skips clone size in some rows; elsewhere it reads once, few, many or a size class.

clone size: -
V gene: TRBV7-2
J gene: TRBJ2-1
D gene: -
CDR3 DNA: TGTGCCAGCAGCTTAGCGAGTCTAGCAAGCGTCAATGAGCAGTTCTTC
CDR3 protein: CASSLASLASVNEQFF

clone size: -
V gene: TRBV5-6
J gene: TRBJ1-5
D gene: -
CDR3 DNA: TGTGCCAGCAGCTTGACAGGGACACGGCAGCCCCAGAATTTT
CDR3 protein: CASSLTGTRQPQNF

clone size: -
V gene: TRBV7-9
J gene: TRBJ2-7
D gene: -
CDR3 DNA: TGTTCCAGCAGCCGAATAAGCCACGAGCAGTACTTC
CDR3 protein: CSSSRISHEQYF

clone size: -
V gene: TRBV4-1
J gene: TRBJ2-3
D gene: TRBD1
CDR3 DNA: TGCGCCAGCAGCACCCCAAATTTACAGGGGCTCAAGCTCACAGATACGCAGTATTTT
CDR3 protein: CASSTPNLQGLKLTDTQYF

clone size: -
V gene: TRBV11-2
J gene: TRBJ2-1
D gene: -
CDR3 DNA: TGTGCCAGCAGCTTTAATAGTCAATACAATGAGCAGTTCTTC
CDR3 protein: CASSFNSQYNEQFF

clone size: -
V gene: TRBV11-2
J gene: TRBJ2-7
D gene: -
CDR3 DNA: TGTGCCAGCAGCCAAAGGGGCAGAGACTACGAGCAGTACTTC
CDR3 protein: CASSQRGRDYEQYF

clone size: -
V gene: TRBV4-2
J gene: TRBJ2-3
D gene: -
CDR3 DNA: TGTGCCAGCAGCCAAGAAGGCGGCAGACCCACAGATACGCAGTATTTT
CDR3 protein: CASSQEGGRPTDTQYF

clone size: -
V gene: TRBV5-5
J gene: TRBJ2-5
D gene: TRBD1
CDR3 DNA: TGTGCCAGCAGCGGATGGACAGGGGGTCAGGGAACCCAGTACTTC
CDR3 protein: CASSGWTGGQGTQYF

clone size: -
V gene: TRBV5-1
J gene: TRBJ2-7
D gene: TRBD2
CDR3 DNA: TGCGCCAGCAGCTGGACCTTAGCGGGAGATCCCTACGAGCAGTACTTC
CDR3 protein: CASSWTLAGDPYEQYF

clone size: -
V gene: TRBV10-3
J gene: TRBJ1-5
D gene: -
CDR3 DNA: TGTGCCATCAGTGATTCTGGTAGCAATCAGCCCCAGAATTTT
CDR3 protein: CAISDSGSNQPQNF

clone size: once
V gene: TRBV18
J gene: TRBJ1-1
D gene: TRBD1
CDR3 DNA: TGTGCCAGCTCGCCATCGAGGACAGGGGGCGGGAACACTGAAGCTTTCTTT
CDR3 protein: CASSPSRTGGGNTEAFF

clone size: -
V gene: TRBV18
J gene: TRBJ2-3
D gene: TRBD1
CDR3 DNA: TGTGCCAGCTCACAAGACAGGGGCCTCTTTGGGGATACGCAGTATTTT
CDR3 protein: CASSQDRGLFGDTQYF

clone size: -
V gene: TRBV5-1
J gene: TRBJ2-2
D gene: TRBD1
CDR3 DNA: TGCGCCAGTAGGGGACAGACGAACACCGGGGAGCTGTTTTTT
CDR3 protein: CASRGQTNTGELFF

clone size: -
V gene: TRBV19
J gene: TRBJ2-7
D gene: TRBD1
CDR3 DNA: TGTGCCAGTAGTATACAGGACAGGGTTGGCGAGCAGTACTTC
CDR3 protein: CASSIQDRVGEQYF

clone size: once
V gene: TRBV5-4
J gene: TRBJ1-1
D gene: -
CDR3 DNA: TGTGCCAGCAGGAACCCCCCCCGGGTTGAAGCTTTCTTT
CDR3 protein: CASRNPPRVEAFF

clone size: -
V gene: TRBV7-8
J gene: TRBJ2-3
D gene: -
CDR3 DNA: TGTGCCAGCAGCCAGCCCGAGCCTAACAGGTTAAAAGCTAGCACAGATACGCAGTATTTT
CDR3 protein: CASSQPEPNRLKASTDTQYF

clone size: -
V gene: TRBV5-1
J gene: TRBJ1-2
D gene: TRBD1
CDR3 DNA: TGCGCCAGCAGCCCAGGGACAGGGGGCGCCGTCTATGGCTACACCTTC
CDR3 protein: CASSPGTGGAVYGYTF

clone size: -
V gene: TRBV28
J gene: TRBJ2-3
D gene: TRBD1
CDR3 DNA: TGTGCCAGCAGTGGTCTCCGGGACAGGGACACAGATACGCAGTATTTT
CDR3 protein: CASSGLRDRDTDTQYF

clone size: -
V gene: TRBV5-1
J gene: TRBJ1-1
D gene: -
CDR3 DNA: TGCGCCAGCAGCCCCATTGGGAGGGGAGGAGGCACTGAAGCTTTCTTT
CDR3 protein: CASSPIGRGGGTEAFF

clone size: few
V gene: TRBV10-3
J gene: TRBJ2-7
D gene: -
CDR3 DNA: TGTGCCACGCTAAGGACAGTGGGGATCTACGAGCAGTACTTC
CDR3 protein: CATLRTVGIYEQYF

clone size: -
V gene: TRBV4-1
J gene: TRBJ1-4
D gene: -
CDR3 DNA: TGCGCCAGCAGCCAAGATTTGGTAGCTAATGAAAAACTGTTTTTT
CDR3 protein: CASSQDLVANEKLFF

clone size: -
V gene: TRBV5-1
J gene: TRBJ2-7
D gene: -
CDR3 DNA: TGCGCCAGCAGCTTGGTCCTACTCGCCTTCGGGGGTAACTACGAGCAGTACTTC
CDR3 protein: CASSLVLLAFGGNYEQYF

clone size: -
V gene: TRBV5-5
J gene: TRBJ1-1
D gene: -
CDR3 DNA: TGTGCCAGCAGCTTGGGGACAAATACCATGAACACTGAAGCTTTCTTT
CDR3 protein: CASSLGTNTMNTEAFF

clone size: -
V gene: TRBV15
J gene: TRBJ2-7
D gene: -
CDR3 DNA: TGTGCCACCAGCCGCCAATTGTTGGGGGGGCAGTACTTC
CDR3 protein: CATSRQLLGGQYF

clone size: -
V gene: TRBV4-2
J gene: TRBJ2-7
D gene: TRBD1
CDR3 DNA: TGTGCCAGCAGCCAAACCCCGGGGACAGCTCCCTACGAGCAGTACTTC
CDR3 protein: CASSQTPGTAPYEQYF

clone size: -
V gene: TRBV18
J gene: TRBJ1-5
D gene: TRBD1
CDR3 DNA: TGTGCCAGCTCAGTATCGGGACAGGGCAACAATCAGCCCCAGCATTTT
CDR3 protein: CASSVSGQGNNQPQHF

clone size: once
V gene: TRBV5-1
J gene: TRBJ2-7
D gene: -
CDR3 DNA: TGCGCCAGCAGCGAAGGCCGGGACACCTTCTACGAGCAGTACTTC
CDR3 protein: CASSEGRDTFYEQYF

clone size: -
V gene: TRBV13
J gene: TRBJ1-1
D gene: TRBD1
CDR3 DNA: TGTGCCAGCAGCGTTGGGACAGGGGAAGCTTTCTTT
CDR3 protein: CASSVGTGEAFF

clone size: -
V gene: TRBV28
J gene: TRBJ1-3
D gene: -
CDR3 DNA: TGTGCCAGCAGTATCGGCGGGGTTTCTGGAAACACCATATATTTT
CDR3 protein: CASSIGGVSGNTIYF

clone size: once
V gene: TRBV11-2
J gene: TRBJ2-7
D gene: -
CDR3 DNA: TGTGCCAGCAGCTTAGATGTTGCGGGCAGTTACTCCTACGAGCAGTACTTC
CDR3 protein: CASSLDVAGSYSYEQYF

clone size: -
V gene: TRBV7-2
J gene: TRBJ1-5
D gene: -
CDR3 DNA: TGTGCCAGCAGCTTAGACAGTACCTCTTCCTATCAGCCCCAGCATTTT
CDR3 protein: CASSLDSTSSYQPQHF

clone size: -
V gene: TRBV7-9
J gene: TRBJ1-2
D gene: -
CDR3 DNA: TGTGCCAGCAGCTTAGACTCGGGCAGGGCAAGGAATGGCTACCCCTTC
CDR3 protein: CASSLDSGRARNGYPF

clone size: -
V gene: TRBV14
J gene: TRBJ2-3
D gene: TRBD1
CDR3 DNA: TGTGCCAGCAGCCAAACAGGGGGCAGCACAGATACGCAGTATTTT
CDR3 protein: CASSQTGGSTDTQYF

clone size: -
V gene: TRBV7-9
J gene: TRBJ1-1
D gene: -
CDR3 DNA: TGTGCCAGCAGCCGGGGGGGTGACAGGAACACTGAAGCTTTCTTT
CDR3 protein: CASSRGGDRNTEAFF

clone size: -
V gene: TRBV13
J gene: TRBJ1-3
D gene: -
CDR3 DNA: TGTGCCAGCAGCTCACAGAGCTCTGGAAACACCATATATTTT
CDR3 protein: CASSSQSSGNTIYF

clone size: -
V gene: TRBV5-6
J gene: TRBJ1-1
D gene: -
CDR3 DNA: TGTGCCAGCAGGTATAGGGGTAGCACTGAAGCTTTCTTT
CDR3 protein: CASRYRGSTEAFF

clone size: -
V gene: TRBV4-1
J gene: TRBJ1-6
D gene: -
CDR3 DNA: TGCGCCAGCAGCCAAGGAGGCTATTCACCCCTCCACTTT
CDR3 protein: CASSQGGYSPLHF

clone size: -
V gene: TRBV30
J gene: TRBJ1-5
D gene: -
CDR3 DNA: TGTGCCTGGAGCGGCGGGACGGGCGGCGTTCAGCCCCAGCATTTT
CDR3 protein: CAWSGGTGGVQPQHF